A single sample gave rise to the 25 T cell receptor beta chains below, sequenced in a study of blood T cells in healthy people across ages. Primers used in a second PCR of roughly 7 to 12 cycles were a sample-barcoded 5' primer and a J-beta primer mix. TCRdb redid the calling of the 5' RACE reads with MiXCR, one entry per CDR3 protein. Here the sample spans around 800,000 distinct CDR3 sequences, roughly 50% being singletons. The sequencing sample was made of blood. The receptors derive from a man at least 80 years old in good health.

This clonotype was seen a few times. This chain links TRBV6-1 with TRBJ2-5; D remains unclear. This CDR3 comprises 15 residues. Trimming cost V 1 base and J 1 base, with 10 bases left between them. Germline V gene data show CDR1 as MNHNS and CDR2 as SASEGT. This CDR3 reads CASSEGATLQETQYF. DNA of the CDR3: TGTGCCAGCAGTGAAGGGGCCACACTCCAAGAGACCCAGTACTTC.

V is TRBV7-2 and J is TRBJ1-1; a weak D match, TRBD1 (6 bases). V shed 3 bases and J shed 4 bases, with 15 bases lying between them. Germline values: CDR1 SGHTA, CDR2 FQGNSA. The CDR3 extends over 15 amino acids. CDR3 coding DNA: TGTGCCAGCAGCTTCGGACAGACCGGGCGCACTGAAGCTTTCTTT. It yields the protein CASSFGQTGRTEAFF.

This clonotype has just a few counts. The chain uses TRBV13 and TRBJ2-7, with D unresolved. The length of the CDR3 is 16 residues. V lost 7 bases to trimming and J lost 0 bases, with 19 bases between them. Germline CDR1 reads PRHDT; CDR2 reads FYEKMQ (reference sequence). In nucleotides, the CDR3 is TGTGCCAGCAAAGGGCGAGGCCAGTCGAGCTCCTACGAGCAGTACTTC. This sequence encodes CASKGRGQSSSYEQYF.

This clonotype occurred once. This sequence joins TRBV28 and TRBJ1-1, with TRBD1 as a possible D gene (5 bases). Germline V gene sequence: CDR1 MDHEN, CDR2 SYDVKM. V shed 4 bases and J shed 4 bases, with 19 bases lying between them. This CDR3 contains 16 residues. CDR3 loop: CASSSTRSTQGTEAFF. Written as DNA, the CDR3 is TGTGCCAGCAGTTCCACGCGGTCAACCCAGGGCACTGAAGCTTTCTTT. The whole variable domain, filled in from reference TRBV28 and TRBJ1-1, reads DVKVTQSSRYLVKRTGEKVFLECVQDMDHENMFWYRQDPGLGLRLIYFSYDVKMKEKGDIPEGYSVSREKKERFSLILESASTNQTSMYLCASSSTRSTQGTEAFFGQGTRLTVV.

The chain couples TRBV27 to TRBJ2-6; 7 nucleotides agree with TRBD1. The CDR3 runs 16 residues. V was clipped by 2 bases and J by 2 bases; unmatched bases: 3. Germline V gene sequence: CDR1 MNHEY, CDR2 SMNVEV (reference sequence). CDR3 amino acids: CASSLSQGAGANVLTF. Written as DNA, the CDR3 is TGTGCCAGCAGTTTAAGCCAGGGGGCTGGGGCCAACGTCCTGACTTTC.

This clonotype was seen a few times. The rearrangement joins TRBV12-5 to TRBJ2-4; 8 bases agree with TRBD1. Near its end, the DNA agrees better with TRBJ2-7, so the J call may be wrong. Germline V gene data show CDR1 as LGHNT and CDR2 as FRNRAP. The CDR3 covers 15 residues. The DNA of the CDR3 is TGTGCTAGTGGTTTGGCTGGGACAGGCCCCTACGAGCAGTACTTC. This sequence encodes CASGLAGTGPYEQYF.

The chain is built from TRBV20-1 and TRBJ2-1; D gene uncertain. CDR1 and CDR2 from the germline V gene are DFQATT and SNEGSKA (reference sequence). Trimming took 2 bases from V and 4 from J, leaving 12 bases between them. The CDR3 contains 14 residues. CDR3: CSARLGSRYNEQFF. CDR3 in DNA: TGCAGTGCTAGATTGGGGTCCAGGTACAATGAGCAGTTCTTC.

This clonotype was picked up a small number of times. The chain carries TRBV7-9 and TRBJ2-1; tentative D call: TRBD1 (5 bases). CDR3 length equals 17 residues. CDR1 is SEHNR and CDR2 is FQNEAQ in the germline V gene (reference sequence). V was cut by 3 bases and J by 0 bases, with 15 bases left in between. CDR3 nucleotide sequence: TGTGCCAGCAGCTTTCCTGCAGCAGGGTCCTCCTACAATGAGCAGTTCTTC. Protein: CASSFPAAGSSYNEQFF. Full variable domain (outside the CDR3, taken from reference TRBV7-9 and TRBJ2-1): DTGVSQNPRHKITKRGQNVTFRCDPISEHNRLYWYRQTLGQGPEFLTYFQNEAQLEKSRLLSDRFSAERPKGSFSTLEIQRTEQGDSAMYLCASSFPAAGSSYNEQFFGPGTRLTVL.

The chain employs TRBV7-2 and TRBJ2-7; 14 bases agree with TRBD2. Near its end, the DNA agrees better with TRBJ2-5, so the J call may be wrong. Germline V CDR1 and CDR2: SGHTA, FQGNSA. The length of the CDR3 is 19 residues. The CDR3 loop reads CASTHSRLAGGGVGETQYF. As DNA, the CDR3 is TGTGCCAGCACCCACTCCCGACTAGCGGGAGGGGGGGTAGGAGAGACCCAGTACTTC.

The V gene is TRBV12-3 or TRBV12-4, the J gene TRBJ2-1; no firm D call. The CDR3 has 15 amino acids. V lost 3 bases and J 7 bases, leaving 16 bases between the germline ends. The CDR3 DNA is TGTGCCAGCAGTTTTTCCCGCCGGACGACGAATGAGCAGTTCTTC. Translated: CASSFSRRTTNEQFF.

This clonotype has a single count. The chain recombines TRBV20-1 with TRBJ1-4, with unresolved D. Per germline, CDR1 DFQATT and CDR2 SNEGSKA (reference sequence). This CDR3 region has 13 residues. The V gene lost 2 bases and the J gene lost 7 bases, with 11 bases spanning the gap. CDR3 sequence: CSARPPLGEKLFF. The CDR3 bases are TGCAGTGCTAGACCCCCGCTCGGTGAAAAACTGTTTTTT.

This clonotype was detected a few times. The chain links TRBV14 to TRBJ2-1; weak D call: TRBD2 (6 bases). Germline V gene data show CDR1 as SGHDN and CDR2 as FVKESK. This CDR3 region has 17 residues. V lost 2 bases to trimming and J lost 0 bases, with 14 bases between them. CDR3 region: CASSQRVGGTSYNEQFF. In DNA, the CDR3 is TGTGCCAGCAGCCAAAGAGTGGGAGGCACCTCCTACAATGAGCAGTTCTTC.

This clonotype was found a few times. The chain recombines TRBV20-1 with TRBJ2-7; no clear D gene. The V end lost 3 bases, the J end lost 4 bases, and 7 bases lay between the germline ends. In germline, CDR1 is DFQATT, CDR2 SNEGSKA (reference sequence). The CDR3 covers 11 residues. The CDR3 protein is CSASSLYEQYF. The CDR3 nucleotides are TGCAGTGCTAGTTCGCTATACGAGCAGTACTTC.

This chain links TRBV20-1 with TRBJ2-7, with 9 bases matching TRBD2. CDR1 DFQATT and CDR2 SNEGSKA come from the germline V gene (reference sequence). The CDR3 totals 14 residues. The trim removed 5 bases at V and 0 bases at J, leaving 5 bases unmatched. The CDR3 loop reads CSAQKREVSYEQYF. CDR3 coding DNA: TGCAGTGCTCAGAAGCGGGAGGTCTCCTACGAGCAGTACTTC.

This clonotype was detected only a few times. The V gene is TRBV18, the J gene TRBJ2-5; tentative D call: TRBD2 (6 bases). The V end lost 6 bases, the J end lost 5 bases, and 10 bases lay between the germline ends. In germline, CDR1 is KGHSH, CDR2 LQKENI. This CDR3 has 12 residues. The CDR3 bases are TGTGCCAGCTCTTCGGGGGAGGAGACCCAGTACTTC. It is translated as CASSSGEETQYF. The variable domain in full, completed from reference TRBV18 and TRBJ2-5, reads NAGVMQNPRHLVRRRGQEARLRCSPMKGHSHVYWYRQLPEEGLKFMVYLQKENIIDESGMPKERFSAEFPKEGPSILRIQQVVRGDSAAYFCASSSGEETQYFGPGTRLLVL.

J is TRBJ2-1 and V is TRBV9; 11 positions match TRBD2. The CDR3 loop spans 16 amino acids. J lost 3 bases, V lost 3 bases, and 5 bases had no gene match. CDR1 and CDR2 from the germline V gene are SGDLS and YYNGEE. As DNA, the CDR3 is TGTGCCAGCAGCGCCGTCGGACTAGCGGGCTACAATGAGCAGTTCTTC. It codes for CASSAVGLAGYNEQFF.

This sequence joins TRBV27 and TRBJ2-7; 10 bases agree with TRBD2. Per the germline V gene, CDR1 is MNHEY and CDR2 is SMNVEV (reference sequence). The ends lost 5 bases at V and 0 bases at J; junction bases unmatched: 10. The CDR3 sequence is 17 residues long. The CDR3 coding sequence is TGTGCCAGCAGTCGCCCGGGACTAGCGAAAAACTCCTACGAGCAGTACTTC. Protein product: CASSRPGLAKNSYEQYF.

This clonotype was picked up a small number of times. CDR3 coding DNA: TGTGCCATCAGCCGGCGAGGAGGGGAATCACAGACCTACGAGCAGTACTTC. This encodes CAISRRGGESQTYEQYF. This rearrangement joins TRBV10-3 to TRBJ2-4, with D perhaps TRBD2 (6 bases). The better agreement between TRBJ2-7 and the DNA end casts doubt on the J call. This CDR3 has 17 residues. Germline-derived CDR1 and CDR2 are ENHRY and SYGVKD.

The chain uses TRBV24-1 and TRBJ2-1; 9 bases line up with TRBD2. This CDR3 region has 17 residues. CDR1 is KGHDR, CDR2 SFDVKD, per germline. Trimming cost V 6 bases and J 0 bases; bases outside gene matches: 8. The CDR3 sequence: CATSFSRLADSYNEQFF. CDR3 in DNA: TGTGCCACCAGTTTTTCCCGACTAGCGGACTCCTACAATGAGCAGTTCTTC.

This clonotype has a count of ten or more. The chain joins TRBV7-2 to TRBJ2-7, with 9 bases aligning to TRBD1. CDR3 length: 15 amino acids. V trimming: 4 bases; J trimming: 1 base; junction bases outside the gene matches: 5. The germline gives CDR1 SGHTA, CDR2 FQGNSA. CDR3 sequence: CASSSRGQGSYEQYF. The CDR3 region has the DNA TGTGCCAGCAGCTCTAGAGGACAGGGGTCCTACGAGCAGTACTTC.

This clonotype was seen a few times. The chain joins TRBV12-3 or TRBV12-4 to TRBJ2-6; D unclear. V was clipped by 6 bases and J by 6 bases, with 3 bases between them. This CDR3 comprises 11 residues. For the CDR3, the DNA is TGTGCCAGCAGCCAGGCCAACGTCCTGACTTTC. This encodes CASSQANVLTF.

The V gene is TRBV20-1, the J gene TRBJ2-1, with TRBD2 identical over 7 bases. CDR1 and CDR2 (germline): DFQATT, SNEGSKA (reference sequence). With V trimmed by 6 bases and J by 5 bases, 16 bases remained unmatched. The CDR3 sequence is 16 residues long. CDR3: CSAHGTTPTQNNEQFF. The CDR3 DNA reads TGCAGTGCCCACGGGACTACCCCCACACAAAACAATGAGCAGTTCTTC.

In its sample, this clonotype was seen a few times. This chain joins TRBV10-3 and TRBJ2-5, with 10 bases matching TRBD1. Germline lookup yields CDR1 ENHRY and CDR2 SYGVKD. The CDR3 loop spans 13 amino acids. The ends lost 5 bases at V and 5 bases at J; junction bases unmatched: 2. CDR3 nucleotides: TGTGCCATCAGTCTGGGACAGGGGGAGACCCAGTACTTC. This gives the protein CAISLGQGETQYF.

A few counts support this clonotype. The chain carries TRBV6-2 or TRBV6-3 and TRBJ2-7, with 14 positions matching TRBD2. There are 15 residues in the CDR3. Looked up from germline, CDR1 is MNHEY and CDR2 is SVGEGT. J was trimmed by 7 bases and V by 5 bases; bases with no gene match: 7. The CDR3 bases are TGTGCCAGCAGTCGGGGGACTAGCGGGAGAGGTGAGCAGTACTTC. It codes for CASSRGTSGRGEQYF.

This rearrangement joins TRBV28 to TRBJ1-1; D not certain. Trimming removed 3 bases from V and 0 bases from J, with 11 bases in between. Germline V CDR1 and CDR2: MDHEN, SYDVKM. The length of the CDR3 is 15 residues. DNA for the CDR3: TGTGCCAGCAGTTTCGGCAGACTCATGAACACTGAAGCTTTCTTT. It specifies CASSFGRLMNTEAFF.